The 30 T cell receptor beta chains listed next were all sequenced from one sample in a study of blood T cell repertoires in COVID-19. Clones were sequenced by immunoSEQ multiplex PCR, and TCRdb holds only the in-frame ones, with some missing. Seen here are a few hundred thousand clones, about 85% observed once, and the top ten hold under 4.5%. The sequenced sample was peripheral blood. These receptors all stem from a man in his 60s who had recovered from COVID-19.

The chain links TRBV7-3 to TRBJ1-1; 7 nucleotides align to TRBD1. The ends lost 5 bases at V and 1 base at J; junction bases unmatched: 7. This CDR3 has 15 residues. Per the germline V gene, CDR1 is SGHTA and CDR2 is FQGTGA. The CDR3 DNA reads TGTGCCAGCAGCCTTACAGGGGCGACGAACACTGAAGCTTTCTTT. Amino acid sequence: CASSLTGATNTEAFF.

The rearrangement joins TRBV9 to TRBJ1-4, with D tentatively TRBD1 (5 bases). The germline V gene has CDR1 SGDLS and CDR2 YYNGEE. The CDR3 runs to 15 residues. The V and J ends lost 5 bases and 8 bases respectively, with 19 bases between them. For the CDR3, the DNA is TGTGCCAGCAGTGAAACACAGGCTATGAGCGAAAAACTGTTTTTT. This sequence encodes CASSETQAMSEKLFF.

The chain is built from TRBV19 and TRBJ1-6; no clear D. Germline V CDR1 and CDR2: LNHDA, SQIVND (reference sequence). V gave up 4 bases and J gave up 7 bases, with 14 bases separating them. The CDR3 contains 15 residues. The chain's CDR3 is CASSTAPSRNSPLHF. CDR3 sequence (DNA): TGTGCCAGTAGTACAGCTCCCTCCAGGAATTCACCCCTCCACTTT. The full variable domain, with the rest looked up from reference TRBV19 and TRBJ1-6, is DGGITQSPKYLFRKEGQNVTLSCEQNLNHDAMYWYRQDPGQGLRLIYYSQIVNDFQKGDIAEGYSVSREKKESFPLTVTSAQKNPTAFYLCASSTAPSRNSPLHFGNGTRLTVT.

V gene TRBV5-4 combines with J gene TRBJ1-2; 10 bases are a match to TRBD1. Germline lookup yields CDR1 SGHNT and CDR2 YYREEE (reference sequence). The CDR3 totals 15 residues. With V trimmed by 6 bases and J by 3 bases, 8 bases remained unmatched. Here the CDR3 reads CASTSDRGRHYGYTF. The CDR3 DNA is TGTGCCAGCACCTCCGACAGGGGGCGGCACTATGGCTACACCTTC.

V is TRBV5-4 and J is TRBJ1-2; D is perhaps TRBD1 (5 bases). Germline assignment: CDR1 SGHNT and CDR2 YYREEE (reference sequence). Trimming shortened V by 1 base and J by 4 bases, and 11 bases separated the two germline ends. The CDR3 is 14 amino acids. The CDR3: CASSLRGGGYGYTF. In DNA, the CDR3 is TGTGCCAGCAGCTTGCGGGGGGGAGGCTATGGCTACACCTTC.

This clone was seen only once. The J gene is TRBJ2-5, the V gene TRBV14; D perhaps matches TRBD1 (6 bases). V lost 4 bases, J lost 3 bases, and 12 bases lay in between. The CDR3 is made up of 14 amino acids. CDR1 and CDR2 from the germline V gene are SGHDN and FVKESK. CDR3 in DNA: TGTGCCAGCAGCCGAACAGGGATTGAAGAGACCCAGTACTTC. It specifies CASSRTGIEETQYF. Filled out from reference TRBV14 and TRBJ2-5, the complete variable domain reads EAGVTQFPSHSVIEKGQTVTLRCDPISGHDNLYWYRRVMGKEIKFLLHFVKESKQDESGMPNNRFLAERTGGTYSTLKVQPAELEDSGVYFCASSRTGIEETQYFGPGTRLLVL.

A note on this clone: The sample has other DNA sequences that encode this CDR3 too. The rearrangement uses TRBV7-2 and TRBJ2-5; D is unresolved. The CDR3 sequence is 12 residues long. The ends were cut back, 2 bases at V and 4 bases at J, with 5 bases in the middle. Germline V gives CDR1 SGHTA, CDR2 FQGNSA. The CDR3 sequence: CASSLYRETQYF. CDR3 DNA sequence: TGTGCCAGCAGCTTATACAGAGAGACCCAGTACTTC.

The chain employs TRBV5-6 and TRBJ1-2; D gene unclear. The CDR3 totals 14 residues. The germline V and J ends were trimmed by 0 bases and 4 bases, with 10 bases remaining between them. Germline values: CDR1 SGHDT, CDR2 YYEEEE. The CDR3 sequence is CASSLGSLSYGYTF. The CDR3 nucleotides are TGTGCCAGCAGCTTGGGGAGTCTAAGCTATGGCTACACCTTC. The full variable domain, completed using reference TRBV5-6 and TRBJ1-2, is DAGVTQSPTHLIKTRGQQVTLRCSPKSGHDTVSWYQQALGQGPQFIFQYYEEEERQRGNFPDRFSGHQFPNYSSELNVNALLLGDSALYLCASSLGSLSYGYTFGSGTRLTVV.

The genes are TRBV10-3 and TRBJ1-5; 9 nucleotides agree with TRBD1. The trim removed 3 bases at V and 8 bases at J, leaving 5 bases unmatched. This CDR3 is built from 14 residues. Germline V gives CDR1 ENHRY, CDR2 SYGVKD. The CDR3 is CAISDEGQGKPQHF. The CDR3 region has the DNA TGTGCCATCAGTGACGAGGGACAGGGAAAGCCCCAGCATTTT.

J is TRBJ1-1 and V is TRBV5-1; 12 bases match TRBD1. Germline V gene sequence: CDR1 SGHRS, CDR2 YFSETQ. J was trimmed by 5 bases and V by 0 bases; bases with no gene match: 8. The CDR3 contains 17 residues. The CDR3 region is CASSLGMGQGAVTEAFF. Written as DNA, the CDR3 is TGCGCCAGCAGCTTGGGCATGGGACAGGGGGCGGTGACTGAAGCTTTCTTT.

J is TRBJ2-1 and V is TRBV9, with D possibly matching TRBD2 (5 bases). This CDR3 contains 17 residues. Trimming pared 3 bases from V and 0 bases from J, leaving 16 bases between. CDR1 and CDR2 from the germline V gene are SGDLS and YYNGEE. CDR3 nucleotide sequence: TGTGCCAGCAGCGGAGCCGGCGGGCCAAGCTCCTACAATGAGCAGTTCTTC. Translating it yields CASSGAGGPSSYNEQFF.

J is TRBJ2-7 and V is TRBV14; D not certain. This CDR3 has 13 amino acids. The germline V and J ends were trimmed by 1 base and 4 bases, with 8 bases remaining between them. Germline CDR1 and CDR2: SGHDN and FVKESK. CDR3 nucleotides: TGTGCCAGCAGCCAAGTAATCGGGTACGAGCAGTACTTC. The encoded protein is CASSQVIGYEQYF.

The chain links TRBV2 to TRBJ2-5; TRBD2 might be the D (6 bases). Germline CDR1 SNHLY, CDR2 FYNNEI. There are 12 residues in the CDR3. V was shortened by 11 bases and J by 5 bases, with 15 bases between the two germline ends. This chain's CDR3 is CAGLGGVETQYF. The CDR3 DNA is TGTGCCGGCTTGGGGGGTGTGGAGACCCAGTACTTC.

The V call is TRBV18, the J call TRBJ1-5; TRBD1 matches at 8 bases. The CDR3 loop spans 17 amino acids. Germline V gives CDR1 KGHSH, CDR2 LQKENI. The V and J ends lost 3 bases and 0 bases, in that order; junction bases with no gene match: 7. The CDR3 reads CASSPPTGAISNQPQHF. The CDR3 DNA reads TGTGCCAGCTCACCTCCGACAGGGGCCATTAGCAATCAGCCCCAGCATTTT. Based on the CDR3 plus reference TRBV18 and TRBJ1-5, the full variable domain is NAGVMQNPRHLVRRRGQEARLRCSPMKGHSHVYWYRQLPEEGLKFMVYLQKENIIDESGMPKERFSAEFPKEGPSILRIQQVVRGDSAAYFCASSPPTGAISNQPQHFGDGTRLSIL.

The chain joins TRBV5-1 to TRBJ2-7; 8 bases are a match to TRBD2. CDR1 SGHRS and CDR2 YFSETQ come from the germline V gene. This CDR3 contains 14 residues. J was trimmed by 6 bases and V by 0 bases; bases with no gene match: 5. The CDR3 here is CASSLVAGPLEQYF. CDR3 nucleotide sequence: TGCGCCAGCAGCTTGGTAGCGGGGCCTCTCGAGCAGTACTTC.

The genes are TRBV13 and TRBJ2-1; 10 positions match TRBD2. CDR3 length equals 17 residues. Per the germline V gene, CDR1 is PRHDT and CDR2 is FYEKMQ (reference sequence). Trimming took 5 bases from V and 6 from J; bases not matched to a gene: 13. CDR3 nucleotide sequence: TGTGCCAGCAGCCCCAAAGCCACTAGCGGGGAGGTCAATGAGCAGTTCTTC. Its translation: CASSPKATSGEVNEQFF.

This clone was detected only a few times. The chain couples TRBV5-6 to TRBJ2-1; D is undetermined. The V gene lost 4 bases and the J gene lost 2 bases, with 7 bases spanning the gap. The CDR3 loop spans 13 amino acids. The V gene's germline CDR1 is SGHDT and CDR2 YYEEEE. The DNA of the CDR3 is TGTGCCAGCAGCCTCAGAACCTACAATGAGCAGTTCTTC. It codes for CASSLRTYNEQFF. Combining the CDR3 with reference TRBV5-6 and TRBJ2-1 gives the whole variable domain DAGVTQSPTHLIKTRGQQVTLRCSPKSGHDTVSWYQQALGQGPQFIFQYYEEEERQRGNFPDRFSGHQFPNYSSELNVNALLLGDSALYLCASSLRTYNEQFFGPGTRLTVL.

Here the CDR3 DNA reads TGTGCCAGCAGGGGGGTAGGGGGCTACGGGGAGCTGTTTTTT. As protein: CASRGVGGYGELFF. The V and J genes are TRBV6-5 and TRBJ2-2; 7 bases map to TRBD1. The CDR3 totals 14 residues. The ends lost 6 bases at V and 7 bases at J; junction bases unmatched: 8. The germline CDR1 and CDR2 sequences are MNHEY and SVGAGI.

The chain couples TRBV5-3 to TRBJ1-4, with 8 bases that match TRBD1. TRBV5-3 is an ORF for which the function is uncertain. The CDR3 covers 15 residues. J lost 3 bases, V lost 4 bases, and 5 bases had no gene match. Here the CDR3 DNA reads TGTGCCAGAAGCGGCAGGGGGCTGTCTAATGAAAAACTGTTTTTT. Its protein is CARSGRGLSNEKLFF.

The J gene is TRBJ2-2, the V gene TRBV2, with D perhaps matching TRBD2 (6 bases). This CDR3 has 16 residues. Germline assignment: CDR1 SNHLY and CDR2 FYNNEI. The V end was cut by 1 base, the J end by 6 bases, with 15 bases between. Here the CDR3 DNA reads TGTGCCAGCAGTGAAGTTGGGGGGATCACCCCCGGGGAGCTGTTTTTT. The encoded protein is CASSEVGGITPGELFF.

The chain has TRBV5-1 and TRBJ1-1, with TRBD1 as a possible D gene (6 bases). The V and J ends lost 3 bases and 1 base respectively, with 16 bases between them. CDR3 length: 16 residues. Germline V gives CDR1 SGHRS, CDR2 YFSETQ. The CDR3 loop is CASSSNWDTKNTEAFF. For the CDR3, the DNA is TGCGCCAGCAGCTCGAACTGGGACACTAAGAACACTGAAGCTTTCTTT. Full variable domain (remainder filled in from reference TRBV5-1 and TRBJ1-1): KAGVTQTPRYLIKTRGQQVTLSCSPISGHRSVSWYQQTPGQGLQFLFEYFSETQRNKGNFPGRFSGRQFSNSRSEMNVSTLELGDSALYLCASSSNWDTKNTEAFFGQGTRLTVV.

The chain uses TRBV9 and TRBJ1-2; D perhaps matches TRBD1 (6 bases). The CDR3 contains 12 residues. Trimming shortened V by 0 bases and J by 8 bases, and 8 bases separated the two germline ends. Germline V gene sequence: CDR1 SGDLS, CDR2 YYNGEE. The CDR3 is CASSVETGGYTF. The DNA of the CDR3 is TGTGCCAGCAGCGTAGAAACAGGGGGCTACACCTTC.

The chain recombines TRBV4-2 with TRBJ1-1, with D tentatively TRBD1 (6 bases). V was pared by 0 bases and J by 2 bases, with 16 bases between. Germline values: CDR1 LGHNA, CDR2 YNFKEQ. The CDR3 runs 17 residues. DNA of the CDR3: TGTGCCAGCAGCCAAGATCCCCCGCAGGGGCTAAACACTGAAGCTTTCTTT. Its translation is CASSQDPPQGLNTEAFF.

The chain links TRBV6-5 to TRBJ1-1, with D unclear. The CDR3 extends over 15 amino acids. Per germline, CDR1 MNHEY and CDR2 SVGAGI. Between the trimmed V and J ends, which lost 0 bases and 3 bases, there was a span of 11 bases. CDR3 loop: CASSYSRSPHTEAFF. The CDR3, as DNA: TGTGCCAGCAGTTACTCGCGCTCCCCACACACTGAAGCTTTCTTT.

This chain's CDR3 is CASSSETGINQPQHF. The CDR3 nucleotides are TGTGCCAGCAGCTCAGAAACAGGGATAAATCAGCCCCAGCATTTT. This chain uses TRBV5-5 with TRBJ1-5, with D perhaps TRBD1 (6 bases). V shed 3 bases and J shed 4 bases, with 14 bases lying between them. CDR1 is SGHKS and CDR2 is YYEKEE in the germline V gene (reference sequence). The CDR3 is 15 residues long.

J is TRBJ1-6 and V is TRBV6-4; tentatively, D is TRBD1 (5 bases). The V end lost 6 bases, the J end lost 7 bases, and 10 bases lay between the germline ends. The CDR3 consists of 13 residues. In germline, CDR1 is MRHNA, CDR2 SNTAGT. The CDR3 DNA sequence: TGTGCCAGCAGCAGGGATCGGAATTCACCCCTCCACTTT. Its translation: CASSRDRNSPLHF.

This chain links TRBV7-6 with TRBJ2-3; 11 bases agree with TRBD1. The trim removed 2 bases at V and 4 bases at J, leaving 5 bases unmatched. The length of the CDR3 is 16 residues. Germline CDR1 SGHVS, CDR2 FNYEAQ. This CDR3 is CASSLPGQGASDTQYF. DNA for the CDR3: TGTGCCAGCAGCTTACCCGGACAGGGGGCGTCAGATACGCAGTATTTT.

The chain employs TRBV11-2 and TRBJ2-7; TRBD2 matches at 9 bases. This CDR3 is 17 amino acids long. In germline, CDR1 is SGHAT, CDR2 FQNNGV. Trimming removed 0 bases from V and 0 bases from J; junction bases left unmatched: 6. CDR3 coding DNA: TGTGCCAGCAGCTTAGATTCGGGCGGGGGGGACTCCTACGAGCAGTACTTC. It codes for CASSLDSGGGDSYEQYF.

CDR3 residues: CASSLDRGRTDTQYF. The DNA for the CDR3 is TGCGCCAGCAGCTTAGACAGGGGGCGGACAGATACGCAGTATTTT. The chain uses TRBV5-1 and TRBJ2-3; 10 bases match TRBD1. Trimming took 2 bases from V and 3 from J; bases not matched to a gene: 3. Germline V gene sequence: CDR1 SGHRS, CDR2 YFSETQ. This CDR3 has 15 amino acids.

J is TRBJ1-2 and V is TRBV6-2 or TRBV6-3; D might be TRBD1 (6 bases). Germline lookup yields CDR1 MNHEY and CDR2 SVGEGT. The V end was cut by 5 bases, the J end by 7 bases, with 20 bases between. CDR3 length: 15 residues. DNA for the CDR3: TGTGCCAGCAGTCCCACGACAGGCCGGAACCCTGGCTACACCTTC. This codes for CASSPTTGRNPGYTF.